Below are 32 T cell receptor beta chains sequenced from a single sample in a study of blood T cell repertoires in COVID-19. Repertoires were generated with immunoSEQ multiplex PCR, while TCRdb's copy carries only in-frame clones and drops some. This table holds approximately 210,000 clones, approximately 80% found once. Input material: PBMCs or T cells enriched from blood (not recorded which). The source of these receptors is a woman aged 45-60 years with acute COVID-19.

This clone was observed a few times. V usage is TRBV28 and J usage is TRBJ2-5; perhaps TRBD1 as D (5 bases). V gave up 2 bases and J gave up 9 bases, with 13 bases separating them. This CDR3 contains 13 residues. Germline loops: CDR1 MDHEN, CDR2 SYDVKM. The CDR3 region has the DNA TGTGCCAGCAGTTTAAGGGGTTTTGGGTCCCAGTACTTC. Its translation is CASSLRGFGSQYF.

This clone appeared a single time. This rearrangement joins TRBV7-2 to TRBJ2-7, with a weak D call TRBD2 (6 bases). The CDR3 covers 15 residues. V dropped 1 base and J dropped 0 bases, with 10 bases sitting between them. Germline V CDR1 and CDR2: SGHTA, FQGNSA. CDR3 nucleotide sequence: TGTGCCAGCAGCTTAGTGGCGGGGACCTCCTACGAGCAGTACTTC. Encoded protein: CASSLVAGTSYEQYF.

The V and J genes are TRBV6-1 and TRBJ2-7; maybe TRBD1 (5 bases). The CDR3 is 14 residues long. Trimming pared 1 base from V and 3 bases from J, leaving 10 bases between. Germline V gives CDR1 MNHNS, CDR2 SASEGT. CDR3 amino acids: CASSEVGLVYEQYF. The CDR3 DNA reads as TGTGCCAGCAGTGAAGTGGGGCTAGTCTACGAGCAGTACTTC.

This chain uses TRBV18 with TRBJ2-3; TRBD1 is a possible D gene (5 bases). The CDR3 runs to 15 residues. V lost 6 bases to trimming and J lost 4 bases, with 17 bases between them. The germline V gene encodes CDR1 KGHSH and CDR2 LQKENI. The CDR3 DNA sequence: TGTGCCAGCTCGCAAAAGGGGATCAGCGCAGATACGCAGTATTTT. It yields the protein CASSQKGISADTQYF.

The chain carries TRBV19 and TRBJ1-2, with no clear D. Germline CDR1 LNHDA, CDR2 SQIVND (reference sequence). V gave up 6 bases and J gave up 5 bases, with 10 bases separating them. CDR3 length equals 12 residues. CDR3 nucleotides: TGTGCCAGTAGAAAGACTGGGTATGGCTACACCTTC. Protein: CASRKTGYGYTF.

This sequence joins TRBV18 and TRBJ1-1; a weak D match, TRBD1 (6 bases). V lost 4 bases to trimming and J lost 0 bases, with 18 bases between them. This CDR3 spans 17 amino acids. Germline lookup yields CDR1 KGHSH and CDR2 LQKENI. DNA of the CDR3: TGTGCCAGCTCACGATCGAGGACAGAAAATTTGAACACTGAAGCTTTCTTT. Translating gives CASSRSRTENLNTEAFF.

V is TRBV19 and J is TRBJ1-5, with D possibly being TRBD1 (5 bases). The CDR3 contains 12 residues. Trimming left V 4 bases short and J 8 bases short, with 9 bases between. From germline, CDR1 is LNHDA and CDR2 SQIVND (reference sequence). This CDR3 reads CASSREGKPQHF. CDR3 bases: TGTGCCAGTAGTAGGGAGGGGAAGCCCCAGCATTTT.

CDR3 nucleotides: TGTGCCAGCAGTTCGGGACAGGGTTCTATATCTGGCTACACCTTC. Translation: CASSSGQGSISGYTF. V usage is TRBV28 and J usage is TRBJ1-2; TRBD1 agrees at 9 bases. CDR1 MDHEN and CDR2 SYDVKM come from the germline V gene. Losses at the gene ends were 4 bases for V and 7 bases for J; bases not matched to a gene: 10. There are 15 residues in the CDR3.

This clone was observed a handful of times. The V call is TRBV14, the J call TRBJ1-1, with 8 bases fitting TRBD1. Germline assignment: CDR1 SGHDN and CDR2 FVKESK. After removal of 5 bases from V and 10 bases from J, the junction contained 6 bases not matched to a gene. The CDR3 extends over 12 amino acids. The CDR3 region is CASSFRTGRAFF. In nucleotides, the CDR3 is TGTGCCAGCAGCTTCCGGACAGGGCGAGCTTTCTTT.

The chain is built from TRBV6-5 and TRBJ1-2; TRBD1 aligns across 9 bases. With V trimmed by 5 bases and J by 5 bases, 9 bases remained unmatched. From germline, CDR1 is MNHEY and CDR2 SVGAGI. This CDR3 spans 15 amino acids. DNA for the CDR3: TGTGCCAGCAGTAAACGGACAGGGGATTGGTATGGCTACACCTTC. Translation: CASSKRTGDWYGYTF.

The chain couples TRBV18 to TRBJ2-3; TRBD2 might be the D (6 bases). The CDR3 consists of 12 residues. Per the germline V gene, CDR1 is KGHSH and CDR2 is LQKENI. Trimming left V 5 bases short and J 5 bases short, with 8 bases between. DNA for the CDR3: TGTGCCAGCTCAGGGGGGAGAGATACGCAGTATTTT. Amino acid sequence: CASSGGRDTQYF.

J is TRBJ2-1 and V is TRBV11-3, with unresolved D. Germline values: CDR1 SGHNT, CDR2 YENEEA. This CDR3 has 12 residues. Trimming removed 5 bases from V and 6 bases from J, with 8 bases in between. CDR3 DNA sequence: TGTGCCAGCAGCCAGATGTTCAATGAGCAGTTCTTC. Its protein is CASSQMFNEQFF.

This chain joins TRBV2 and TRBJ2-3, with D maybe TRBD2 (5 bases). The CDR3 consists of 14 residues. The V gene's germline CDR1 is SNHLY and CDR2 FYNNEI. V lost 3 bases, J lost 7 bases, and 14 bases lay in between. CDR3: CASSDRGGGNTQYF. The CDR3 DNA is TGTGCCAGCAGTGACCGGGGTGGTGGGAATACGCAGTATTTT.

This chain's CDR3 is CASSKSGVGYNEQFF. In nucleotides, the CDR3 is TGTGCCAGCAGCAAATCAGGGGTGGGCTACAATGAGCAGTTCTTC. The gene calls are TRBV21-1 and TRBJ2-1; the D segment call TRBD1 is taken from the table without a DNA check. TRBV21-1 is described as a pseudogene. The CDR3 extends over 15 amino acids.

CDR3 nucleotide sequence: TGTGCCAGCAGCTGGACAGAGGGTGGCTACACCTTC. Translated: CASSWTEGGYTF. The rearrangement links TRBV12-3 or TRBV12-4 to TRBJ1-2; maybe TRBD1 (6 bases). There are 12 residues in the CDR3. Trimming left V 6 bases short and J 7 bases short, with 12 bases between.

The rearrangement uses TRBV19 and TRBJ2-7, with 9 bases that match TRBD1. The V and J ends lost 6 bases and 4 bases, in that order; junction bases with no gene match: 10. The germline gives CDR1 LNHDA, CDR2 SQIVND (reference sequence). The CDR3 is 15 residues long. The CDR3 spells CASSPLRDRDYEQYF. The CDR3 DNA reads TGTGCCAGTAGCCCCCTCCGGGACAGGGATTACGAGCAGTACTTC.

This chain joins TRBV5-6 and TRBJ1-2, with TRBD1 identical over 8 bases. The germline V gene has CDR1 SGHDT and CDR2 YYEEEE. The trim removed 3 bases at V and 3 bases at J, leaving 13 bases unmatched. CDR3 size: 17 residues. The CDR3 spells CASSSLGQGSLDYGYTF. In DNA, the CDR3 is TGTGCCAGCAGCTCCCTCGGACAGGGATCGTTGGACTATGGCTACACCTTC.

The chain is built from TRBV27 and TRBJ2-5, with 12 nucleotides matching TRBD2. CDR3 length: 16 residues. Germline lookup yields CDR1 MNHEY and CDR2 SMNVEV (reference sequence). V shed 5 bases and J 5 bases; nucleotides not matched to a gene: 9. The CDR3 bases are TGTGCCAGCAGTCCGGGCGGACTAGCGGGACGGGAGACCCAGTACTTC. This sequence encodes CASSPGGLAGRETQYF.

The rearrangement joins TRBV12-3 or TRBV12-4 to TRBJ2-7; 8 bases match TRBD1. V lost 5 bases, J lost 7 bases, and 7 bases stayed unmatched. This CDR3 is 13 amino acids long. The CDR3 spells CASSRDRLMEQYF. CDR3 sequence (DNA): TGTGCCAGCAGTAGGGACAGGTTGATGGAGCAGTACTTC.

The chain's CDR3 is CASSLGANQETQYF. CDR3 DNA sequence: TGTGCCAGCAGCTTGGGGGCTAACCAAGAGACCCAGTACTTC. The chain employs TRBV7-7 and TRBJ2-5; perhaps TRBD1 as D (6 bases). V lost 3 bases and J 0 bases, leaving 8 bases between the germline ends. CDR1 and CDR2 from the germline V gene are SSHAT and FNYEAQ (reference sequence). The CDR3 spans 14 residues.

The V call is TRBV28, the J call TRBJ2-2, with D perhaps matching TRBD1 (5 bases). CDR1 is MDHEN, CDR2 SYDVKM, per germline. The CDR3 is made up of 15 amino acids. Trimming pared 3 bases from V and 3 bases from J, leaving 11 bases between. The CDR3 DNA follows: TGTGCCAGCAGTTTGGGCCAGGGATACACCGGGGAGCTGTTTTTT. This sequence encodes CASSLGQGYTGELFF. Drawing the rest from reference TRBV28 and TRBJ2-2, the complete variable domain is DVKVTQSSRYLVKRTGEKVFLECVQDMDHENMFWYRQDPGLGLRLIYFSYDVKMKEKGDIPEGYSVSREKKERFSLILESASTNQTSMYLCASSLGQGYTGELFFGEGSRLTVL.

The rearrangement joins TRBV5-3 to TRBJ1-2; weak D call: TRBD1 (5 bases). TRBV5-3 is sorted into the ORF group, with uncertain function. The CDR3 contains 15 residues. V dropped 3 bases and J dropped 8 bases, with 20 bases sitting between them. The CDR3 DNA is TGTGCCAGAAGCTGCCCGTGGGGCGCAAAGTACGGCTACACCTTC. Residues: CARSCPWGAKYGYTF.

The chain carries TRBV5-1 and TRBJ1-1, with 10 bases aligning to TRBD1. This CDR3 comprises 18 residues. Germline assignment: CDR1 SGHRS and CDR2 YFSETQ. After removal of 5 bases from V and 3 bases from J, the junction contained 16 bases not matched to a gene. CDR3: CASRFHPGTGDGDTEAFF. Here the CDR3 DNA reads TGCGCCAGCAGATTTCATCCCGGGACAGGGGATGGAGACACTGAAGCTTTCTTT.

In this sample, this clone turned up a few times. This rearrangement joins TRBV6-4 to TRBJ2-1; a possible D gene is TRBD2 (5 bases). The germline gives CDR1 MRHNA, CDR2 SNTAGT. The CDR3 contains 14 residues. Trimming took off 2 bases at V and 9 bases at J, with 14 bases between the two ends. The CDR3 loop is CASSDLDGKGEQFF. The CDR3, as DNA: TGTGCCAGCAGTGACCTCGACGGGAAGGGTGAGCAGTTCTTC.

The genes are TRBV2 and TRBJ2-3; the D is unclear. This CDR3 region has 11 residues. The germline gives CDR1 SNHLY, CDR2 FYNNEI. The V and J ends lost 5 bases and 4 bases respectively, with 4 bases between them. Here the CDR3 DNA reads TGTGCCAGCAGTCCCGCAGATACGCAGTATTTT. This codes for CASSPADTQYF.

This clone was seen only once. The chain recombines TRBV16 with TRBJ1-2; TRBD1 matches at 10 bases. The V gene's germline CDR1 is KGHSY and CDR2 FQNENV. The CDR3 extends over 15 amino acids. V was pared by 9 bases and J by 1 base, with 8 bases of the junction left unmatched. The DNA for the CDR3 is TGTGCCAGTGGCGACCGGGACAGGGGTAACTATGGCTACACCTTC. It translates to CASGDRDRGNYGYTF.

The genes are TRBV6-5 and TRBJ1-2; 7 bases map to TRBD1. Looked up from germline, CDR1 is MNHEY and CDR2 is SVGAGI. The trim removed 2 bases at V and 4 bases at J, leaving 1 base unmatched. The length of the CDR3 is 13 residues. The CDR3 DNA sequence: TGTGCCAGCAGTTACGGACAGGTCTATGGCTACACCTTC. This sequence encodes CASSYGQVYGYTF.

The chain couples TRBV27 to TRBJ2-3; D uncertain. From germline, CDR1 is MNHEY and CDR2 SMNVEV (reference sequence). V gave up 4 bases and J gave up 0 bases, with 8 bases separating them. CDR3 length: 14 amino acids. Here the CDR3 DNA reads TGTGCCAGCAGTTCAGGATTTAGCACAGATACGCAGTATTTT. This translates into CASSSGFSTDTQYF.

The chain carries TRBV27 and TRBJ1-1, with 8 positions matching TRBD1. From germline, CDR1 is MNHEY and CDR2 SMNVEV (reference sequence). The CDR3 loop spans 16 amino acids. The V gene end was trimmed by 4 bases and the J gene end by 3 bases; junction bases not matched to a gene: 10. CDR3 loop: CASSSGTGVWDTEAFF. For the CDR3, the DNA is TGTGCCAGCAGTTCGGGGACAGGAGTGTGGGACACTGAAGCTTTCTTT.

The chain is built from TRBV27 and TRBJ2-3; TRBD1 agrees at 9 bases. The germline gives CDR1 MNHEY, CDR2 SMNVEV (reference sequence). J lost 3 bases, V lost 5 bases, and 6 bases had no gene match. This CDR3 region has 15 residues. Here the CDR3 reads CASSLRDRATDTQYF. The CDR3, as DNA: TGTGCCAGCAGTCTCCGGGACAGGGCGACAGATACGCAGTATTTT.

This clone was seen only a few times. J is TRBJ1-4 and V is TRBV6-2 or TRBV6-3, with D possibly matching TRBD1 (5 bases). The germline V gene encodes CDR1 MNHEY and CDR2 SVGEGT. V was cut by 6 bases and J by 8 bases, with 16 bases left in between. The CDR3 loop spans 14 amino acids. The CDR3 bases are TGTGCCAGCAGCCCAATCGACAGTTACGAAAAACTGTTTTTT. This gives the protein CASSPIDSYEKLFF.

The chain employs TRBV5-1 and TRBJ2-7, with 7 bases matching TRBD1. Per germline, CDR1 SGHRS and CDR2 YFSETQ. V dropped 0 bases and J dropped 0; count of bases not matched to a gene: 6. CDR3 size: 16 residues. CDR3 loop: CASSLVSPGGSYEQYF. In DNA form, the CDR3 reads TGCGCCAGCAGCTTGGTTTCGCCAGGGGGCTCCTACGAGCAGTACTTC.